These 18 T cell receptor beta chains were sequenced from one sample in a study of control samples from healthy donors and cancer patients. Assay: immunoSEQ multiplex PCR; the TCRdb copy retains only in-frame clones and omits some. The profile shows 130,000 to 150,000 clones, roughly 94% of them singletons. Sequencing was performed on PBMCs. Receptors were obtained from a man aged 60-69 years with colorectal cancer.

The CDR3 here is CASSPPGTDSGNTIYF. The CDR3 DNA sequence: TGTGCCAGCTCACCACCCGGGACGGACTCTGGAAACACCATATATTTT. V usage is TRBV18 and J usage is TRBJ1-3, with a possible D match to TRBD1 (5 bases). The germline gives CDR1 KGHSH, CDR2 LQKENI. With 0 bases removed from V and 0 bases from J, the gap between germline ends came to 9 bases. The CDR3 consists of 16 residues.

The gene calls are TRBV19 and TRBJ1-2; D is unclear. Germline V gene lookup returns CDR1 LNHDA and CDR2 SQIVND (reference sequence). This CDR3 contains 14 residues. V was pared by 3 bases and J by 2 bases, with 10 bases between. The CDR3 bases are TGTGCCAGTAGTATTCAGATCACGAACTATGGCTACACCTTC. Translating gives CASSIQITNYGYTF.

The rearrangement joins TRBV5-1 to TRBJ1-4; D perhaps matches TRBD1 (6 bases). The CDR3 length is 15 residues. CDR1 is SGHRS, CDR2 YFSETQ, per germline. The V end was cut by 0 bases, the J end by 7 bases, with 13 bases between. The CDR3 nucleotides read TGCGCCAGCAGCTTGGATGGGGGCGACTCTGAAAAACTGTTTTTT. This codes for CASSLDGGDSEKLFF. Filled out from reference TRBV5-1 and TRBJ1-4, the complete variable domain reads KAGVTQTPRYLIKTRGQQVTLSCSPISGHRSVSWYQQTPGQGLQFLFEYFSETQRNKGNFPGRFSGRQFSNSRSEMNVSTLELGDSALYLCASSLDGGDSEKLFFGSGTQLSVL.

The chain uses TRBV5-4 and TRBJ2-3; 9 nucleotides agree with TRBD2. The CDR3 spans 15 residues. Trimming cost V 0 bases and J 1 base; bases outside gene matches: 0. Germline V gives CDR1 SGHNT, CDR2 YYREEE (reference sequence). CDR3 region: CASSLGLAGTDTQYF. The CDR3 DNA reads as TGTGCCAGCAGCTTGGGACTAGCGGGCACAGATACGCAGTATTTT. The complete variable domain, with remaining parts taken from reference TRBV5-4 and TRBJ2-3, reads ETGVTQSPTHLIKTRGQQVTLRCSSQSGHNTVSWYQQALGQGPQFIFQYYREEENGRGNFPPRFSGLQFPNYSSELNVNALELDDSALYLCASSLGLAGTDTQYFGPGTRLTVL.

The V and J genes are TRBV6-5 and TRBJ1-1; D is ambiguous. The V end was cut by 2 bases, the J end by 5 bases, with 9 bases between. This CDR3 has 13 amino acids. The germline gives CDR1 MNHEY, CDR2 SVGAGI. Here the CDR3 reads CASSYERDTEAFF. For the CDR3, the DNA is TGTGCCAGCAGTTACGAGAGGGATACTGAAGCTTTCTTT.

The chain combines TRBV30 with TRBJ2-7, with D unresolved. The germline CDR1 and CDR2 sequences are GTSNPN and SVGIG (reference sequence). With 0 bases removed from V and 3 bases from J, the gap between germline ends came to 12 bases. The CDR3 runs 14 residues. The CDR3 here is CAWSVSSAHYEQYF. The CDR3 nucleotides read TGTGCCTGGAGTGTAAGCTCAGCTCACTACGAGCAGTACTTC.

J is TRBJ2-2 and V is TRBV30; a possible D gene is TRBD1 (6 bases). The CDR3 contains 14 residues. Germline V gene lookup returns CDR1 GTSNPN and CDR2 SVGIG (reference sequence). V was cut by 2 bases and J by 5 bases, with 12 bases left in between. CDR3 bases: TGTGCCTGGAGTTGGACAGCAGAAACCGGGGAGCTGTTTTTT. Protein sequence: CAWSWTAETGELFF.

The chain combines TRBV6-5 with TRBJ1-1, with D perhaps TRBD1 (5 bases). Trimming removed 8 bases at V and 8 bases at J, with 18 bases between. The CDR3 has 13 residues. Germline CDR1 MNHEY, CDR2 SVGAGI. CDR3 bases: TGTGCCAGCCGAAGCCGGTCGGAGGGGGAAGCTTTCTTT. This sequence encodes CASRSRSEGEAFF.

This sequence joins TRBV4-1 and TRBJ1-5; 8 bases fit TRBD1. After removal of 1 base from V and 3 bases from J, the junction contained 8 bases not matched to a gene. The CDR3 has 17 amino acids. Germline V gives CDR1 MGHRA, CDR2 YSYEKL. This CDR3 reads CASSQARRDRINQPQHF. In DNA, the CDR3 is TGCGCCAGCAGCCAAGCTCGGAGGGACAGGATCAATCAGCCCCAGCATTTT.

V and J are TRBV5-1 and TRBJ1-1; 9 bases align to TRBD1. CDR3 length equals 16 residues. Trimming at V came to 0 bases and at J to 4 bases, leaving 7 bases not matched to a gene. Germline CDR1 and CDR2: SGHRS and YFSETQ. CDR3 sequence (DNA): TGCGCCAGCAGCTTGGCCGGGACAGGGCAGGGCACTGAAGCTTTCTTT. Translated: CASSLAGTGQGTEAFF. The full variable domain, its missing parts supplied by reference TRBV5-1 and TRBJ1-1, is KAGVTQTPRYLIKTRGQQVTLSCSPISGHRSVSWYQQTPGQGLQFLFEYFSETQRNKGNFPGRFSGRQFSNSRSEMNVSTLELGDSALYLCASSLAGTGQGTEAFFGQGTRLTVV.

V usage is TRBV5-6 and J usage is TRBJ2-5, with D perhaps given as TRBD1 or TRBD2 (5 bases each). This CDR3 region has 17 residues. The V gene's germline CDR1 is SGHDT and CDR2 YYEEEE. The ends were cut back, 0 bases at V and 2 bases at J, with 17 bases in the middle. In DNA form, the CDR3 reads TGTGCCAGCAGCTTGGAGGCCAGTCGGGGCCTTCAAGAGACCCAGTACTTC. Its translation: CASSLEASRGLQETQYF.

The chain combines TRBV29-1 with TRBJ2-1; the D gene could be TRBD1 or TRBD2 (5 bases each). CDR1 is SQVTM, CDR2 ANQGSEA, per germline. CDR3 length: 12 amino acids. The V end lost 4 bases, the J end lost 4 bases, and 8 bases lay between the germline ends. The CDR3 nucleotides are TGCAGCGTTGTGGGGGTTTACAATGAGCAGTTCTTC. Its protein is CSVVGVYNEQFF.

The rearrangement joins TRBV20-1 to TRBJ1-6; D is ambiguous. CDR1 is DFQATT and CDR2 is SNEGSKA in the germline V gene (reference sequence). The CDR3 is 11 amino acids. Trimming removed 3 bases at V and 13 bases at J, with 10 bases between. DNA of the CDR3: TGCAGTGCTAGTCGGACTGGGCCCCTCCACTTT. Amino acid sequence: CSASRTGPLHF.

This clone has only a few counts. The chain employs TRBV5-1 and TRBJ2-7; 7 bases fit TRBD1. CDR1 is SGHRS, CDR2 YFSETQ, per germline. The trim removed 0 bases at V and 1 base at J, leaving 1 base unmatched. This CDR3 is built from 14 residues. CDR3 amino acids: CASSLGGQSYEQYF. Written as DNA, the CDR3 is TGCGCCAGCAGCTTGGGGGGACAGTCCTACGAGCAGTACTTC. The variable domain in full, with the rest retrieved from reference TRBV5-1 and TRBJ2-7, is KAGVTQTPRYLIKTRGQQVTLSCSPISGHRSVSWYQQTPGQGLQFLFEYFSETQRNKGNFPGRFSGRQFSNSRSEMNVSTLELGDSALYLCASSLGGQSYEQYFGPGTRLTVT.

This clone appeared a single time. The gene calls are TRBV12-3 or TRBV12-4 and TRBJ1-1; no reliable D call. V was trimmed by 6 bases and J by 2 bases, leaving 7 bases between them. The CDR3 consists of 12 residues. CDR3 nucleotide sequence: TGTGCCAGCAGGATCATAAACACTGAAGCTTTCTTT. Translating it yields CASRIINTEAFF.

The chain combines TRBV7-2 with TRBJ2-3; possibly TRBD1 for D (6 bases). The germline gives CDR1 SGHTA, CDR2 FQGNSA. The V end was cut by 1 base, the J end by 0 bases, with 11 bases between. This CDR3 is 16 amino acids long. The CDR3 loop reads CASSLGVGASTDTQYF. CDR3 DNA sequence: TGTGCCAGCAGCTTAGGGGTGGGGGCGAGCACAGATACGCAGTATTTT.

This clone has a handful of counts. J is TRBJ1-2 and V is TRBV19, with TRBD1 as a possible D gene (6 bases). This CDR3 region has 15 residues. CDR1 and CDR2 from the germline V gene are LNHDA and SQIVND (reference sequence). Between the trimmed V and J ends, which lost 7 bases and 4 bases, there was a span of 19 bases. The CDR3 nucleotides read TGTGCCAGTAATCCCCTCCGGGACACGATCTATGGCTACACCTTC. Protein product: CASNPLRDTIYGYTF. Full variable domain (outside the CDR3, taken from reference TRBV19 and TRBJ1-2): DGGITQSPKYLFRKEGQNVTLSCEQNLNHDAMYWYRQDPGQGLRLIYYSQIVNDFQKGDIAEGYSVSREKKESFPLTVTSAQKNPTAFYLCASNPLRDTIYGYTFGSGTRLTVV.

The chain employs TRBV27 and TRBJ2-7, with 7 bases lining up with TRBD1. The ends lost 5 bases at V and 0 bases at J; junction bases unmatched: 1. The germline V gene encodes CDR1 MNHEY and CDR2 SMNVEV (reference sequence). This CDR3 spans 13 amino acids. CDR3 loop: CASSGTDSYEQYF. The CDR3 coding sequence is TGTGCCAGCAGTGGGACAGACTCCTACGAGCAGTACTTC.